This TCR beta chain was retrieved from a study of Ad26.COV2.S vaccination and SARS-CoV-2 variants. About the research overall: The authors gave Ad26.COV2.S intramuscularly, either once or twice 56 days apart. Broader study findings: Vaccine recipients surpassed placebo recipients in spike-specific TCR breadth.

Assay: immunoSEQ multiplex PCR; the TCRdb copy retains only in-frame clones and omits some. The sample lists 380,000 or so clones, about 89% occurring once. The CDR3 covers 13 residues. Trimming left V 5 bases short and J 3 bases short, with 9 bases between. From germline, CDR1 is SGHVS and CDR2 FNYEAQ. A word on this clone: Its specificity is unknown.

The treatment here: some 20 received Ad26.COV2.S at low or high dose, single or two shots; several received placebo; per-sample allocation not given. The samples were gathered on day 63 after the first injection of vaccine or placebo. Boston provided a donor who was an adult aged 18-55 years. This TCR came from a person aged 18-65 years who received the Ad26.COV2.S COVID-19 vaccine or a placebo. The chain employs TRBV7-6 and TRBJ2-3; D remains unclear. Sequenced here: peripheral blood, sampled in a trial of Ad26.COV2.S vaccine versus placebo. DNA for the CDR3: TGTGCCAGCAGCCCAGGAGCAACAGATACGCAGTATTTT. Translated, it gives CASSPGATDTQYF.